These T cell receptor beta chains were read from a single sample in a study of shared clonotypes between healthy human individuals. The protocol was immunoSEQ multiplex PCR, while the TCRdb copy is restricted to in-frame clones and leaves out a portion. The top ten hold around 0.11% of the sample, which has under 700,000 clones, 85% to 95% seen once. The sample was naive CD8+ T cells sorted from blood. The origin of the receptors is a woman aged 25 to 39 in good health. CDR3s include the opening cysteine and the closing phenylalanine or tryptophan. Fields, in order: D gene, J gene, clone size, V gene, CDR3 DNA, CDR3 protein. D genes are given only for firm matches. Not all rows give a size; the values are once, few, many and, for expanded clones, a class.

>TRBD1|TRBJ2-3|once|TRBV27
TGTGCCAGCAGTTTTACAGGGGGTACAGATACGCAGTATTTT
CASSFTGGTDTQYF
>NA|TRBJ2-2|NA|TRBV9
TGTGCCAGCAGCGTAGTCGGGGCCGGTCACGGGGAGCTGTTTTTT
CASSVVGAGHGELFF
>NA|TRBJ1-3|once|TRBV5-8
TGTGCCAGCAGCTTGGCATGGAGGGACCCTGGAAACACCATATATTTT
CASSLAWRDPGNTIYF
>NA|TRBJ1-5|NA|TRBV28
TGTGCCAGCAAGGAGGGAGTCGGGTTGGGGGGTAGCAATCAGCCCCAGCATTTT
CASKEGVGLGGSNQPQHF
>NA|TRBJ2-1|NA|TRBV28
TGTGCCAGCACCTTTCCTTGGGCGGATGAGCAGTTCTTC
CASTFPWADEQFF
>NA|TRBJ2-7|NA|TRBV29-1
TGCAGCGTTGGAGTTAGTAGTCTCGAGCAGTACTTC
CSVGVSSLEQYF
>NA|TRBJ1-3|NA|TRBV19
TGTGCCAGTAGTACCCCAGGCTCGGGAAACACCATATATTTT
CASSTPGSGNTIYF
>TRBD1|TRBJ2-7|NA|TRBV19
TGTGCCAGTACCCCGGGACAGGGGGCCGGCTACGAGCAGTACTTC
CASTPGQGAGYEQYF
>NA|TRBJ2-7|NA|TRBV27
TGTGCCAGCAGTTCCCAACCGGACTTAACCTACGAGCAGTACTTC
CASSSQPDLTYEQYF
>NA|TRBJ1-2|few|TRBV19
TGTGCCAGTAGTGCCTTCCTGGATCGTATCTTC
CASSAFLDRIF
>TRBD2|TRBJ2-7|NA|TRBV27
TGTGCCAGCAGTTTGCGGGGGGCCTACGAGCAGTACTTC
CASSLRGAYEQYF
>NA|TRBJ2-7|NA|TRBV9
TGTGCCAGCAGCGTAGGAGGACTTTACGAGCAGTACTTC
CASSVGGLYEQYF
>TRBD2|TRBJ2-7|NA|TRBV28
TGTGCCAGCAGTTTCCCGGGACTAGCGACCAATTACGAGCAGTACTTC
CASSFPGLATNYEQYF
>TRBD1|TRBJ1-5|once|TRBV5-1
TGCGCCAGCAGCTTGCCTCGGGACAGGGATTCACTTAGCAATCAGCCCCAGCATTTT
CASSLPRDRDSLSNQPQHF
>TRBD2|TRBJ2-3|NA|TRBV19
TGTGCCAGTAGTATCGCGGGAGGTGCCACCCAGTGGGATACGCAGTATTTT
CASSIAGGATQWDTQYF
>TRBD1|TRBJ2-7|NA|TRBV19
TGTGCCAGTAGTATCGGACAGGGGGCCTACGAGCAGTACTTC
CASSIGQGAYEQYF
>TRBD1|TRBJ2-1|NA|TRBV28
TGTGCCAGCAGTTTATTAAGGGACAGACTGTACAATGAGCAGTTCTTC
CASSLLRDRLYNEQFF
>TRBD2|TRBJ2-1|NA|TRBV28
TGTGCCAGCAGTTTATATGGCGGGAGCCATGAGCAGTTCTTC
CASSLYGGSHEQFF
>TRBD1|TRBJ1-1|NA|TRBV27
TGTGCCAGCAGTAACCGACAGGGGGCGGACACTGAAGCTTTCTTT
CASSNRQGADTEAFF
>NA|TRBJ2-2|NA|TRBV7-9
TGTGCCAGCAGCTCTGAATTCGGGACGCTAGACGCCGGGGAGCTGTTTTTT
CASSSEFGTLDAGELFF
>TRBD1|TRBJ2-7|NA|TRBV2
TGTGCCAGCAGTGAAGAATCGGGACAGGGCCACGAGCAGTACTTC
CASSEESGQGHEQYF
>NA|TRBJ1-1|NA|TRBV30
TGTGCCTGGGATGGGGCGAAAGGAACTGAAGCTTTCTTT
CAWDGAKGTEAFF
>NA|TRBJ2-7|NA|TRBV6-4
TGTGCCAGCAGTGATTTGGAAGGGTTCTACGAGCAGTACTTC
CASSDLEGFYEQYF
>NA|TRBJ1-5|NA|TRBV5-6
TGTGCCAGCAGAGCTTGGGCGGGAGGTCAGCCCCAGCATTTT
CASRAWAGGQPQHF